Sequencing of this T cell receptor (beta chain) was carried out in a study of regulatory T cells in long-lasting Graves disease (dated by TCRdb to the early 2020s). For the study in its entirety: Persistent Graves' disease was defined as antithyroid drug treatment for over 5 years with persistently positive TSH receptor autoantibodies. The study was registered as a clinical trial and conducted in China. Antithyroid drugs had been taken for about 9.7 years on average by persistent Graves' disease patients in the clinical cohort. A total of around 35 samples underwent TCR sequencing, from about 13 patients with persistent Graves' disease and around 20 patients with newly diagnosed Graves' disease. Peripheral blood TCR sequencing and RNA sequencing compared persistent Graves' disease patients with newly diagnosed Graves' disease patients. Paper-wide results and their limitations: A larger number of public clonotypes was shared among persistent patients (approximately 3,000) than among newly diagnosed patients (roughly 980). The authors noted that the small sample size was a limitation that may lower accuracy. Persistent disease showed preferential use of TRBV28, TRBJ1-2 and TRBJ2-5, whereas newly diagnosed disease favored TRBV20-1 and TRBJ2-1. Persistent Graves' disease patients showed lower TCR Shannon entropy and fewer highly expanded clones than newly diagnosed patients, suggesting clonal expansion. Sequencing and analysis were limited to the TCR beta chain. Because the primary lesion, thyroid tissue, could not be accessed, the study looked at peripheral blood alone.

V sheds 0 bases and J sheds 1 base, leaving 6 bases between their ends. Including the terminal cysteine and phenylalanine, the CDR3 comprises 14 residues. Only CDR3 DNA is held: 42 bases, read in frame from base 1. CDR1 and CDR2 (LNHNV, YYDKDF) derive from the germline V gene (reference sequence). In the paper's terms, the time point label means: persistent/refractory GD, antithyroid drugs over 5 years with positive TRAb. For both TCR sequencing and RNA sequencing, RNA was extracted from PBMCs in TRIzol. The diagnosis of Graves' disease was made according to American Thyroid Association guidelines. Patients were recruited from an endocrinology department in Xi'an, China. Each patient gave around 9.2 milliliters of peripheral blood, collected in an EDTA anticoagulant tube. PBMCs were isolated by Ficoll Paque Plus density gradient separation without further T cell sorting. RNA quality was checked with an Agilent 2100 Bioanalyzer and agarose gel, and concentration with a NanoDrop 2000.

Library method: multiplex PCR. Reads for this sample came from an Illumina HiSeq 4000. To build TCR beta libraries, CDR3 regions were amplified by Arm-PCR using iRepertoire HTBI primers. Before sequencing, the PCR products underwent gel purification. In the source study's methods: Gene usage analysis of CDR3 amino acid clonotypes relied on the 55 to 80 TRBV and 14 TRBJ segments identified across samples. Filtered high-quality paired reads were merged into contigs using COPE and FqMerger. BLAST was used to align contigs to IMGT TRBV, TRBD and TRBJ reference genes, with CDR3 defined following IMGT. Highly expanded clones were defined as clonotypes with a frequency above 0.1%. Shannon entropy served as the measure of repertoire diversity, while the Gini coefficient captured V-J evenness. Public clonotypes were defined as clonotypes shared by more than one individual. The public reads were reanalyzed by TCRdb: fastp trimming at Q25, MiXCR alignment, in-frame beta chains only. Rows matching on CDR3 protein sequence are summarized as one entry with the most common DNA and genes. TCRdb, not the original authors, processed these V and J calls. Here the sample has 400,000 to 500,000 distinct CDR3 sequences; about 21% occur a single time. More than 13% of the sample goes to the ten largest clones.

This clonotype was recorded at least ten times. Its antigen remains unidentified. The input lacks base qualities; no much larger clone sits a single base away. Sequenced material: peripheral blood mononuclear cells (PBMCs), taken when the disease was refractory, from a patient treated with antithyroid drugs. This receptor chain uses TRBV15 and TRBJ1-1, with no confident D gene call. The receptor was isolated from a female donor with Graves disease. The DNA is as follows: TGTGCCACCAGCAGAGAAAGTGGGAACACTGAAGCTTTCTTT. This is translated as CATSRESGNTEAFF.